The 21 T cell receptor beta chains reported below all come from one sample, sequenced in a study of T cells in tumors after PD-1 blockade. The data were produced by immunoSEQ multiplex PCR, yet TCRdb's version contains in-frame clones alone and is incomplete. The sample consists of more than 40,000 clones, 81% of them appearing once. The source was PBMCs, collected before anti-PD-1 treatment. The source is a human donor with basal cell carcinoma.

The chain carries TRBV3-1 (or the pseudogene TRBV3-2) and TRBJ2-7; D is unclear. CDR1 and CDR2 from the germline V gene are LGHDT and YNNKEL (reference sequence). This CDR3 spans 12 amino acids. V lost 2 bases to trimming and J lost 6 bases, with 8 bases between them. The chain's CDR3 is CASSQTAGEQYF. In DNA form, the CDR3 reads TGTGCCAGCAGCCAAACGGCCGGCGAGCAGTACTTC.

This chain connects TRBV3-1 (or the pseudogene TRBV3-2) to TRBJ2-5; no reliable D call. V was trimmed by 1 base and J by 2 bases, leaving 5 bases between them. This CDR3 spans 13 amino acids. Germline-derived CDR1 and CDR2 are LGHDT and YNNKEL (reference sequence). CDR3 sequence (DNA): TGTGCCAGCAGCCAAGTCGGACAAGAGACCCAGTACTTC. Translating gives CASSQVGQETQYF.

V gene TRBV7-8 combines with J gene TRBJ2-5; tentatively, D is TRBD2 (7 bases). The CDR3 consists of 15 residues. The germline V gene has CDR1 SGHVS and CDR2 FQNEAQ. Deletions cut 5 bases from V and 5 bases from J, with 18 bases between. The CDR3 loop reads CASSLLGGAQETQYF. As DNA, the CDR3 is TGTGCCAGCAGCCTCCTAGGGGGGGCGCAGGAGACCCAGTACTTC.

This clone is a singleton in its sample. This chain uses TRBV14 with TRBJ1-2; TRBD1 matches at 7 bases. The CDR3 sequence is 12 residues long. The trim removed 5 bases at V and 7 bases at J, leaving 4 bases unmatched. Germline CDR1 reads SGHDN; CDR2 reads FVKESK. CDR3 loop: CASSDRDSGYTF. For the CDR3, the DNA is TGTGCCAGCAGCGACCGGGACAGTGGCTACACCTTC. Combining the CDR3 with reference TRBV14 and TRBJ1-2 gives the whole variable domain EAGVTQFPSHSVIEKGQTVTLRCDPISGHDNLYWYRRVMGKEIKFLLHFVKESKQDESGMPNNRFLAERTGGTYSTLKVQPAELEDSGVYFCASSDRDSGYTFGSGTRLTVV.

The CDR3 protein is CASSFSLAGSDNEQFF. The CDR3 nucleotides are TGTGCCAGCAGCTTCTCTCTAGCGGGGAGCGACAATGAGCAGTTCTTC. This chain links TRBV5-4 with TRBJ2-1; 9 nucleotides line up with TRBD2. This CDR3 region has 16 residues. With V trimmed by 2 bases and J by 5 bases, 8 bases remained unmatched. The V gene's germline CDR1 is SGHNT and CDR2 YYREEE (reference sequence).

The V call is TRBV9, the J call TRBJ2-1; no clear D gene. Germline-derived CDR1 and CDR2 are SGDLS and YYNGEE. CDR3 size: 14 residues. V gave up 0 bases and J gave up 9 bases, with 13 bases separating them. In DNA, the CDR3 is TGTGCCAGCAGCGTAGCGCCAACAGCTAGTGAGCAGTTCTTC. Translating gives CASSVAPTASEQFF.

The chain employs TRBV30 and TRBJ2-7; 8 bases map to TRBD1. Germline values: CDR1 GTSNPN, CDR2 SVGIG (reference sequence). The trim removed 7 bases at V and 3 bases at J, leaving 8 bases unmatched. The CDR3 covers 13 residues. The CDR3 reads CALLTGVRYEQYF. In DNA, the CDR3 is TGTGCCTTGCTGACAGGGGTTCGCTACGAGCAGTACTTC.

V usage is TRBV10-3 and J usage is TRBJ2-7, with 8 nucleotides matching TRBD2. V lost 7 bases and J lost 7; bases outside the gene matches: 9. The CDR3 runs 13 residues. Germline-derived CDR1 and CDR2 are ENHRY and SYGVKD. CDR3 bases: TGTGCCATCACTCCCGGGACTAGAGGGGAGCAGTACTTC. Its translation is CAITPGTRGEQYF.

This clone was seen more than once but under ten times. V gene TRBV21-1 combines with J gene TRBJ2-6; the D call of TRBD1 is as the table states it, not checked on the DNA. TRBV21-1 is noted as a pseudogene. This CDR3 region has 14 residues. In nucleotides, the CDR3 is TGTGCCAGCAGACGTGGGGCGAGGGCCAACGTCCTGACTTTC. Protein sequence: CASRRGARANVLTF.

V gene TRBV30 combines with J gene TRBJ2-7; 10 bases are a match to TRBD1. With V trimmed by 3 bases and J by 3 bases, 5 bases remained unmatched. Germline CDR1 and CDR2: GTSNPN and SVGIG (reference sequence). This CDR3 spans 14 amino acids. The CDR3 region has the DNA TGTGCCTGGAGCAGGACAGGGGGTTTCTACGAGCAGTACTTC. It yields the protein CAWSRTGGFYEQYF.

This clone was observed once. J is TRBJ2-7 and V is TRBV5-1; tentatively, D is TRBD2 (6 bases). Germline lookup yields CDR1 SGHRS and CDR2 YFSETQ. The CDR3 is 13 residues long. V shed 3 bases and J shed 0 bases, with 7 bases lying between them. The CDR3 nucleotides are TGCGCCAGCAGCTGGGACTTCTCCTACGAGCAGTACTTC. The encoded protein is CASSWDFSYEQYF.

This rearrangement joins TRBV5-6 to TRBJ2-1, with TRBD1 matching 7 bases. The ends lost 4 bases at V and 12 bases at J; junction bases unmatched: 10. Germline CDR1 SGHDT, CDR2 YYEEEE. The CDR3 is 13 amino acids. CDR3 amino acids: CASSQRQGTRQFF. CDR3 sequence (DNA): TGTGCCAGCAGCCAAAGACAGGGAACTAGGCAGTTCTTC.

This chain uses TRBV5-1 with TRBJ2-3; D uncertain. Germline-derived CDR1 and CDR2 are SGHRS and YFSETQ. The V end lost 3 bases, the J end lost 0 bases, and 2 bases lay between the germline ends. The CDR3 runs to 12 residues. CDR3 nucleotides: TGCGCCAGCAGCTCTAGCACAGATACGCAGTATTTT. This gives the protein CASSSSTDTQYF.

The chain combines TRBV2 with TRBJ1-4; D unclear. CDR1 is SNHLY, CDR2 FYNNEI, per germline. The CDR3 totals 13 residues. V lost 7 bases and J lost 1, with 7 bases in between. The CDR3: CASIARTNEKLFF. The CDR3 nucleotides are TGTGCCAGCATTGCTCGAACTAATGAAAAACTGTTTTTT.

The gene calls are TRBV6-2 or TRBV6-3 and TRBJ1-2, with 8 bases matching TRBD1. Germline V gene lookup returns CDR1 MNHEY and CDR2 SVGEGT. With 5 bases clipped from V and 8 bases from J, the junction kept 10 bases outside the gene matches. The CDR3 totals 14 residues. The CDR3: CASSPGQDLLGYTF. The CDR3 DNA reads as TGTGCCAGCAGTCCGGGACAGGACCTATTGGGCTACACCTTC.

This clone was seen just once. The gene calls are TRBV6-6 and TRBJ2-1; D unresolved. Trimming stripped 5 bases from V and 8 bases from J, with 19 bases between. The germline gives CDR1 MNHNY, CDR2 SVGAGI (reference sequence). The CDR3 is 15 amino acids. CDR3 sequence reads: CASSPPTLFGDEQFF. The DNA for the CDR3 is TGTGCCAGCAGTCCCCCCACCCTCTTCGGCGATGAGCAGTTCTTC.

The chain recombines TRBV5-6 with TRBJ2-1; D is perhaps TRBD2 (7 bases). The V gene's germline CDR1 is SGHDT and CDR2 YYEEEE. V was clipped by 4 bases and J by 0 bases, with 17 bases between them. This CDR3 spans 17 amino acids. The CDR3 bases are TGTGCCAGCAGCCTGTCGGGGGGCCCTAGCTCCTACAATGAGCAGTTCTTC. Its protein product is CASSLSGGPSSYNEQFF.

This rearrangement joins TRBV2 to TRBJ1-5; 10 nucleotides line up with TRBD1. This CDR3 has 13 amino acids. Per germline, CDR1 SNHLY and CDR2 FYNNEI. The V gene end was trimmed by 7 bases and the J gene end by 6 bases; junction bases not matched to a gene: 3. CDR3 loop: CASNRDRGQPQHF. In DNA, the CDR3 is TGTGCCAGCAACCGGGACAGGGGTCAGCCCCAGCATTTT.

This rearrangement joins TRBV10-3 to TRBJ1-1; a possible D gene is TRBD1 (5 bases). Germline loops: CDR1 ENHRY, CDR2 SYGVKD. V shed 0 bases and J shed 8 bases, with 13 bases lying between them. This CDR3 spans 14 amino acids. The CDR3: CAISESKDTLEAFF. The CDR3 DNA is TGTGCCATCAGTGAGTCGAAGGACACCTTAGAAGCTTTCTTT.

This clone has a handful of counts. The chain links TRBV5-6 to TRBJ2-7, with TRBD1 matching over 8 bases. The CDR3 contains 15 residues. V was pared by 3 bases and J by 1 base, with 6 bases of the junction left unmatched. Germline V gene lookup returns CDR1 SGHDT and CDR2 YYEEEE. The CDR3 DNA reads TGTGCCAGCAGCTCCCGGGACAGGCTTTCCTACGAGCAGTACTTC. Its translation: CASSSRDRLSYEQYF.

The table lists this clone with a count of one. This chain uses TRBV7-9 with TRBJ1-1; 10 nucleotides line up with TRBD1. The CDR3 runs to 16 residues. CDR1 is SEHNR, CDR2 FQNEAQ, per germline (reference sequence). Germline trimming cut 5 bases from V and 4 bases from J; bases unmatched to any gene: 10. CDR3 residues: CASSRSGWTGGTEAFF. In DNA form, the CDR3 reads TGTGCCAGCAGCCGATCGGGGTGGACAGGGGGCACTGAAGCTTTCTTT. Drawing the rest from reference TRBV7-9 and TRBJ1-1, the complete variable domain is DTGVSQNPRHKITKRGQNVTFRCDPISEHNRLYWYRQTLGQGPEFLTYFQNEAQLEKSRLLSDRFSAERPKGSFSTLEIQRTEQGDSAMYLCASSRSGWTGGTEAFFGQGTRLTVV.